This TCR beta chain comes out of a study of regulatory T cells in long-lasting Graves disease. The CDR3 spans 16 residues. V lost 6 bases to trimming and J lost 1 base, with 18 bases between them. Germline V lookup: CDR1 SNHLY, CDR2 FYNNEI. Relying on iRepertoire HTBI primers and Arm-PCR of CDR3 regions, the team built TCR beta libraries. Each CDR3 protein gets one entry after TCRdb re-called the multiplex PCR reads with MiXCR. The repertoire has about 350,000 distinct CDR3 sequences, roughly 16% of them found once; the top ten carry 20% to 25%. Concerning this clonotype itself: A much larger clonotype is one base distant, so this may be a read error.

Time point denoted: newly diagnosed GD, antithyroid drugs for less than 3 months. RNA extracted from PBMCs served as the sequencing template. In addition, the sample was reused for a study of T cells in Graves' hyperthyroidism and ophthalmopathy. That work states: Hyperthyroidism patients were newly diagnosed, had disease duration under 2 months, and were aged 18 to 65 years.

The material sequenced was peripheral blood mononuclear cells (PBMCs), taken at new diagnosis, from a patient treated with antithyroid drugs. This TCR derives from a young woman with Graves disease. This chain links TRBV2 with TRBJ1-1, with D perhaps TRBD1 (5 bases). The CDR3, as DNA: TGTGCCAGCAGCTCGCTCAGGTGGGGGACGAACACTGAAGCTTTCTTT. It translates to CASSSLRWGTNTEAFF.